The T cell receptor (beta chain) under discussion was sequenced for a study of blood T cells in healthy people across ages. Study-level findings and limits: Naive T cell percentage and TCR beta diversity correlated strongly.

This clonotype was counted a few times. The antigen remains undetermined. PCR was performed a second time for about 7 to 12 cycles using a sample-barcoded 5' primer and a J-beta primer mix. A template-switch adaptor that had 12 random nucleotides put a tag on each cDNA molecule. Each CDR3 protein gets one entry after TCRdb re-called the 5' RACE reads with MiXCR. The sample shows 550,000 to 600,000 distinct CDR3 sequences, 27% of them seen only once. The sample comprised blood. This clonotype was obtained from a woman in her 70s in good health.

As DNA, the CDR3 is TGCAGTGCTCGATCCCGGACTGCACCCATCGCGCAGTTCTTC. Its protein is CSARSRTAPIAQFF. The chain employs TRBV20-1 and TRBJ2-1, with a possible D match to TRBD2 (5 bases). The CDR3 runs 14 residues. Germline loops: CDR1 DFQATT, CDR2 SNEGSKA (reference sequence). Trimming took off 5 bases at V and 12 bases at J, with 23 bases between the two ends.